This T cell receptor beta chain stems from a study of blood T cell repertoires in COVID-19 (TCRdb year 2020). Study-level background: Samples from collaborators originated in the United States, Italy and Spain and spanned both the acute and convalescent phases of COVID-19. The samples were drawn from the first 160 participants of the ongoing ImmuneRACE study and from 1,254 subjects provided by 6 global collaborators. A freely available public database, intended as a resource for researchers studying the immune response to SARS-CoV-2, is where the repertoires were released. Sample metadata almost always included a de-identified subject ID, COVID-19 status, age in years and sex. HLA class I and class II types, where available, came from metadata supplied by the sample provider rather than from assay-based typing. The prospective study material was composed of cDNA or gDNA derived from T cells, B-cell-depleted T cells, or PBMCs. Subjects who had been exposed to COVID-19, were actively infected with it, or had recovered from it provided the deeply sampled blood TCRbeta repertoires that made up the dataset.

The table lists this clone with a few counts. Its antigen target is currently unknown. Per-nucleotide qualities are absent, and no much larger clonotype sits a single base away. TCRbeta CDR3 regions were amplified from genomic DNA by means of the immunoSEQ Assay, a bias-controlled multiplex PCR. As for the original processing: The number of nucleated cells in each sample was estimated from the amplification of reference gene primers within the assay. Sequence reads were collapsed and filtered to measure the absolute abundance of every unique TCRbeta CDR3 rearrangement. For each sample, productive Simpson clonality was calculated as the square root of Simpson's diversity index across productive rearrangements. As stored in TCRdb, this immuneACCESS dataset retains in-frame rearrangements with V and J assigned. A fraction of the clones does not appear; measured against another copy, unresolved V genes explain less than half of the discrepancy, and the remainder lacks a known reason. That table supplies the V and J calls and clone size; D and trimming were determined from the DNA. The sample contains approximately 50,000 clones, about 85% of them found a single time. The top ten clonotypes cover roughly 10% of the sample.

From cysteine to phenylalanine, the CDR3 is 15 amino acids long. Only CDR3 DNA is held: 45 bases, read in frame from base 1. V ends up 1 base short and J 1 base short, with an unmatched junction base count of 2. As encoded in the germline V gene, CDR1 is MGHRA while CDR2 is YSYEKL. Beyond this particular receptor, the publication reports: The quantity of clinical and demographic metadata differed by source and by participant and was supplied without curation.

Whole blood was collected in K2EDTA tubes by collaborating institutions according to the institutions' own protocols. Collaborator samples were shipped for TCRbeta analysis as frozen whole blood, isolated PBMCs, or DNA extracted from either sample type. The sequence joins TRBV4-1 to TRBJ1-2, with 8 middle bases fitting TRBD1. Sequences were obtained from peripheral blood. The TCR comes from a human donor in a cohort sampled during active COVID-19. In nucleotide form, the sequence is TGCGCCAGCAGCCAAGGGACAGGGCTTAACTATGGCTACACCTTC. This sequence encodes CASSQGTGLNYGYTF.